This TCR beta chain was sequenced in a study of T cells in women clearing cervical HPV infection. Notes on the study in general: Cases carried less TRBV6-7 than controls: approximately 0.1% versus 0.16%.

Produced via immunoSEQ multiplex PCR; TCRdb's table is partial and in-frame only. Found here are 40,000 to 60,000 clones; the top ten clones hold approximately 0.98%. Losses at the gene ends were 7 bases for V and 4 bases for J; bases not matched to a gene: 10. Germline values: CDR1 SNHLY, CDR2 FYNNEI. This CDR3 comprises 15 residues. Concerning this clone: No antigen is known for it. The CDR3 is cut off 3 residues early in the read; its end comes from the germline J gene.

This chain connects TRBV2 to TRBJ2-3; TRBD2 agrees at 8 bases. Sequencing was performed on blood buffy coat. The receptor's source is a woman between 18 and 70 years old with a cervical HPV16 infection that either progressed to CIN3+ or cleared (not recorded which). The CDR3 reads CASTSGTSTPDTQYF. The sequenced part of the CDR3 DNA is TGTGCCAGCACTTCCGGGACTAGTACCCCAGATACG.